This T cell receptor beta chain was captured by sequencing in a study of T cells in Graves' hyperthyroidism and ophthalmopathy. Findings of the study overall: Ophthalmopathy, as predicted by the model, came a median around 6 months after the prediction.

The germline CDR1 and CDR2 sequences are MGHDK and SYGVNS. The V end was cut by 2 bases, the J end by 5 bases, with 10 bases between. The CDR3 totals 14 residues. Using RNA transcripts as the source, TCR beta CDR3 regions were amplified. A first-round RT-PCR of the TCR CDR3 used the HTBI primer set. TCRdb passed the multiplex PCR reads through MiXCR, listing each CDR3 protein once. The sample lists some 510,000 distinct CDR3 sequences; around 45% were seen once. Uncontrolled infections, other autoimmune diseases, pregnancy or lactation led to exclusion of patients. The table lists this clonotype with many counts. The antigen is undetermined.

The TCR was taken from a woman under 30 with Graves' hyperthyroidism. What was sequenced was peripheral blood or thyroid tissue (not recorded which). J is TRBJ1-5 and V is TRBV25-1, with D possibly TRBD1 on 6 matching bases. CDR3 region: CASSEAGGYQPQHF. Here the CDR3 DNA reads TGTGCCAGCAGTGAAGCCGGGGGCTATCAGCCCCAGCATTTT.